Only a few counts were recorded for the clone carrying this T cell receptor beta chain. The data were taken from a study of blood T cell repertoires in COVID-19. Cohort assignment relied on participant-reported clinical history. Two negative PCRs, clearance, or symptom resolution were required of recovered Cohort 3 donors. Per the germline V gene, CDR1 is LNHDA and CDR2 is SQIVND (reference sequence). The ends were cut back, 3 bases at V and 2 bases at J, with 20 bases in the middle. The CDR3 is 18 amino acids. Sequencing was performed with immunoSEQ multiplex PCR; in TCRdb, only in-frame clones are kept and a portion is missing. In the table there are about 220,000 clones, 65% to 85% of which are singletons.

V usage is TRBV19 and J usage is TRBJ2-1; D possibly corresponds to TRBD1 (7 bases). Sequencing input: PBMCs or T cells enriched from blood (not recorded which). This sequence originates from an older woman who had recovered from COVID-19. The CDR3 spells CASSIPQGRQNTYNEQFF. The CDR3 DNA reads TGTGCCAGTAGTATCCCACAGGGGAGGCAAAATACCTACAATGAGCAGTTCTTC.